This T cell receptor beta chain was captured by sequencing in a study of T cells in tumors after PD-1 blockade. In the study overall: Some patients also took daily vismodegib 150 mg during anti-PD-1 treatment.

Comment on this clone: As yet, its antigen is unknown.

Study-level results: Some novel exhausted tumor clones appeared in pre-treatment blood, suggesting peripheral recruitment.

CDR1 is MDHEN, CDR2 SYDVKM, per germline. With 5 bases removed from V and 11 bases from J, the gap between germline ends came to 16 bases. This CDR3 contains 13 residues. TCRdb's table, derived via immunoSEQ multiplex PCR, lists solely in-frame clones and lacks some. The sample carries 30,000 to 35,000 clones, 73% recorded once. Input was roughly 616 ng to 6,004 ng of genomic DNA from tumor or blood. The chain recombines TRBV28 with TRBJ2-1; tentatively, D is TRBD1 (5 bases). This sequence originates from a human donor with basal cell carcinoma. The material was PBMCs, obtained after anti-PD-1 treatment. CDR3 sequence reads: CASSGRTYQQQFF. As DNA, the CDR3 is TGTGCCAGCAGTGGGCGGACATATCAGCAGCAGTTCTTC.